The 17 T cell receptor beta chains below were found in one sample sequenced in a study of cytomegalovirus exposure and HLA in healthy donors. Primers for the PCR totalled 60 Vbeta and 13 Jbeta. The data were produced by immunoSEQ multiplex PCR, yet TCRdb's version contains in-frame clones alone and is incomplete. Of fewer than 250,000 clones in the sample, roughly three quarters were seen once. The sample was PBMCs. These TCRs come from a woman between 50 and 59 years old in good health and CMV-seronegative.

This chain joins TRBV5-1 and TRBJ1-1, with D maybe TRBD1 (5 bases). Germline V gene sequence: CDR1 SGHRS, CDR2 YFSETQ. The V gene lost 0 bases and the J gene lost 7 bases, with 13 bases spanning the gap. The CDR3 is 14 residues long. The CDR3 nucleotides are TGCGCCAGCAGCTTGGCCGGGCAGGGCCTTGAAGCTTTCTTT. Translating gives CASSLAGQGLEAFF.

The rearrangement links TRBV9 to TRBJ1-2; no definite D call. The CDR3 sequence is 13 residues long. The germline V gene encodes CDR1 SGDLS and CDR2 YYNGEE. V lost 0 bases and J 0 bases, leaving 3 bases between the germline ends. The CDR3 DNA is TGTGCCAGCAGCGTAGTAGCTAACTATGGCTACACCTTC. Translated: CASSVVANYGYTF.

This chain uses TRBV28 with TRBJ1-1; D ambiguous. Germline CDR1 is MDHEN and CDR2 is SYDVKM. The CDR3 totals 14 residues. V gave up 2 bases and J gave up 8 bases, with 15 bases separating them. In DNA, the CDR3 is TGTGCCAGCAGTTTACCGGGAAGAGTAGCCGAAGCTTTCTTT. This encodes CASSLPGRVAEAFF.

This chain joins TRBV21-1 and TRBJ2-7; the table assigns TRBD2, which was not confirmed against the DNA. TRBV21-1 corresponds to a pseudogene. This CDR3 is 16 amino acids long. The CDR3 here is CASSKARVAGVSEQYF. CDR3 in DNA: TGTGCCAGCAGCAAAGCGCGGGTAGCGGGGGTTTCCGAGCAGTACTTC.

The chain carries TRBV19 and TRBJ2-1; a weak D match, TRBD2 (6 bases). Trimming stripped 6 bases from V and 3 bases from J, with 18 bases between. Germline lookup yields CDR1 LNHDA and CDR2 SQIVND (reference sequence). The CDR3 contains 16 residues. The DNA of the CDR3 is TGTGCCAGTAGGTCCAATAGCGGCCACTTCTACAATGAGCAGTTCTTC. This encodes CASRSNSGHFYNEQFF. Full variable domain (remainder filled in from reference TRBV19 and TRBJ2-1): DGGITQSPKYLFRKEGQNVTLSCEQNLNHDAMYWYRQDPGQGLRLIYYSQIVNDFQKGDIAEGYSVSREKKESFPLTVTSAQKNPTAFYLCASRSNSGHFYNEQFFGPGTRLTVL.

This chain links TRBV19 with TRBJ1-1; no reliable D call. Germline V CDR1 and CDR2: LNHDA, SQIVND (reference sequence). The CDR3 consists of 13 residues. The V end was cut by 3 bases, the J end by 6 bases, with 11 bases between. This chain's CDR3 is CASSMGGLAEAFF. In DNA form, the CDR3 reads TGTGCCAGTAGTATGGGCGGACTCGCTGAAGCTTTCTTT.

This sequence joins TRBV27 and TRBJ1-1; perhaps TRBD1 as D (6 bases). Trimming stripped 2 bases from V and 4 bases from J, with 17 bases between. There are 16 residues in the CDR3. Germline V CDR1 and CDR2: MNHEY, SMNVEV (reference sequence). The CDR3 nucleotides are TGTGCCAGCAGTTTAGGGACACCCTTTGGGAGCACTGAAGCTTTCTTT. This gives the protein CASSLGTPFGSTEAFF.

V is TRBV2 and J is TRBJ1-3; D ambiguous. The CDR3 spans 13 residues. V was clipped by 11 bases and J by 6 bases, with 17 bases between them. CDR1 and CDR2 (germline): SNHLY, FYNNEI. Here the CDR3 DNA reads TGTGCCGTATCAGGTGAATCAGTAAACACCATATATTTT. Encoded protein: CAVSGESVNTIYF.

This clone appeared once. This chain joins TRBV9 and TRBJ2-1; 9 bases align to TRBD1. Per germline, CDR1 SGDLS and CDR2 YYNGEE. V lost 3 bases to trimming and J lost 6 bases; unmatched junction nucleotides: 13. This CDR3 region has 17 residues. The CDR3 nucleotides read TGTGCCAGCAGCGCCACAGGGGGCGGCGGGGCGAGCAATGAGCAGTTCTTC. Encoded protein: CASSATGGGGASNEQFF.

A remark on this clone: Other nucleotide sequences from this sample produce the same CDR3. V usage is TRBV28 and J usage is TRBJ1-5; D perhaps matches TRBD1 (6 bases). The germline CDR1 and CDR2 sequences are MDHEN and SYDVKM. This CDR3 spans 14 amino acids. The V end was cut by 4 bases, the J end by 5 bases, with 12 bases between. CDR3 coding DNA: TGTGCCAGCAGTTCCCAGGGGAGCCATCAGCCCCAGCATTTT. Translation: CASSSQGSHQPQHF.

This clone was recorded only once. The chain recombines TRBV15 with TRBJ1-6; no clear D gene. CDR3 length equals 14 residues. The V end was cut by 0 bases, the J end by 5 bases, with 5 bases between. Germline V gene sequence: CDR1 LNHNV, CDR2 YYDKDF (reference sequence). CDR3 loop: CATSRDGDNSPLHF. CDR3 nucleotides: TGTGCCACCAGCAGAGATGGAGATAATTCACCCCTCCACTTT.

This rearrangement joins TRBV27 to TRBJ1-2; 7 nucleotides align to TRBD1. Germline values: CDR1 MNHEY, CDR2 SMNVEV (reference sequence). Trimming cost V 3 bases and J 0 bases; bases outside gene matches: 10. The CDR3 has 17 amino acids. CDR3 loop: CASSFLSGGLANYGYTF. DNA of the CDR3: TGTGCCAGCAGTTTTCTGTCAGGGGGTTTAGCTAACTATGGCTACACCTTC.

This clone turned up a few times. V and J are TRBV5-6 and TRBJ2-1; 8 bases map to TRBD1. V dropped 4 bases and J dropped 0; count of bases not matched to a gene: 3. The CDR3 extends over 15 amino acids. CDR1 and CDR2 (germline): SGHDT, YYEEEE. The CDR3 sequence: CASSPTGGSYNEQFF. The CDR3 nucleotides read TGTGCCAGCAGCCCCACAGGGGGCTCCTACAATGAGCAGTTCTTC.

The CDR3 loop is CASTLGDYSNQPQHF. CDR3 DNA sequence: TGTGCCAGCACCCTAGGGGACTATAGCAATCAGCCCCAGCATTTT. The rearrangement uses TRBV6-1 and TRBJ1-5, with a possible D match to TRBD1 (5 bases). Germline CDR1 is MNHNS and CDR2 is SASEGT. Trimming pared 7 bases from V and 0 bases from J, leaving 13 bases between. This CDR3 contains 15 residues.

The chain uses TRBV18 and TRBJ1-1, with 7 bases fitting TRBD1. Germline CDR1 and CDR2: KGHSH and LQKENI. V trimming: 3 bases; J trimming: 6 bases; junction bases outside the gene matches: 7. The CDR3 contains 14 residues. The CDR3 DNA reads TGTGCCAGCTCACCGGGACAGTTAATGTCTGAAGCTTTCTTT. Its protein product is CASSPGQLMSEAFF.

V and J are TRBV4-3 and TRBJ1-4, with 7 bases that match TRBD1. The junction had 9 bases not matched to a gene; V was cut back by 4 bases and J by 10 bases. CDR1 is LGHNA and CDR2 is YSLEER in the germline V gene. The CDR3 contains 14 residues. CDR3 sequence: CASSLRGQGGKLFF. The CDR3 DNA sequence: TGCGCCAGCAGCCTAAGGGGGCAGGGCGGAAAACTGTTTTTT.

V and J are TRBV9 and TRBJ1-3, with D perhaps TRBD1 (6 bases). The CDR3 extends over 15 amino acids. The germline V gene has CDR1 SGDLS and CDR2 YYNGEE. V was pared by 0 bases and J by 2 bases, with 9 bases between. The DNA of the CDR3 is TGTGCCAGCAGCGTAGTAGGGGGACCTGGAAACACCATATATTTT. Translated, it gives CASSVVGGPGNTIYF.